The source of this T cell receptor (beta chain) is a study of blood T cell repertoires in COVID-19. The wider study: Acute-phase and convalescent COVID-19 samples originated in the United States, Italy and Spain. Nucleic acid was either cDNA or gDNA, and it came from T cells, B-cell-depleted T cells, or PBMCs.

Authors' methods: Amplification of reference gene primers was used by the study to estimate nucleated cell counts. Measured with immunoSEQ multiplex PCR; TCRdb has only the in-frame clones, and not every one. For V, J and clone size, that table is used; D and trimming come from the DNA. The table includes about 100,000 clones, 87% detected once. The V gene's germline CDR1 is SGHRS and CDR2 YFSETQ. This CDR3 has 16 residues. The V end lost 0 bases, the J end lost 4 bases, and 15 bases lay between the germline ends. The receptor was derived from a man aged 50-60 years with acute or convalescent COVID-19. Source material: peripheral blood. This chain uses TRBV5-1 with TRBJ2-3; D not certain. The CDR3: CASSLESPRGADTQYF. The CDR3, as DNA: TGCGCCAGCAGCTTGGAAAGCCCCCGTGGAGCAGATACGCAGTATTTT.